The rows below give T cell receptor beta chains drawn from one sample of a study of cytomegalovirus exposure and HLA in healthy donors. TCRdb keeps only in-frame clones here, not all; method: immunoSEQ multiplex PCR. This repertoire shows 50,000 to 70,000 clones, 70% to 75% found once; its top ten account for roughly 35%. Sequencing input: PBMCs. These receptors were collected from a man aged 35 to 55 in good health and CMV-seropositive. Both conserved end residues are part of each CDR3. Fields, in order: D gene, V gene, clone size, J gene, CDR3 protein, CDR3 DNA. A D gene is named only where the DNA matches it firmly. A row's size may be missing; if present it is once, few, many or a size class.

d_call: TRBD2; v_call: TRBV12-5; clone_size: -; j_call: TRBJ2-5; cdr3_aa: CASGLVLLAEDQETQYF; cdr3_nt: TGTGCTAGTGGTTTGGTACTCCTAGCGGAAGATCAAGAGACCCAGTACTTC
d_call: TRBD2; v_call: TRBV4-3; clone_size: few; j_call: TRBJ2-5; cdr3_aa: CASSQGLAGGIAETQYF; cdr3_nt: TGCGCCAGCAGCCAAGGTCTAGCGGGGGGGATAGCGGAGACCCAGTACTTC
d_call: TRBD2; v_call: TRBV5-5; clone_size: few; j_call: TRBJ2-3; cdr3_aa: CASSLVSGGTDTQYF; cdr3_nt: TGTGCCAGCAGCTTGGTTAGCGGGGGTACAGATACGCAGTATTTT
d_call: -; v_call: TRBV7-9; clone_size: -; j_call: TRBJ2-1; cdr3_aa: CASSLDRGKQFF; cdr3_nt: TGTGCCAGCAGCTTAGATCGGGGTAAGCAGTTCTTC
d_call: TRBD2; v_call: TRBV4-1; clone_size: few; j_call: TRBJ2-5; cdr3_aa: CASSHLSGGAGETQYF; cdr3_nt: TGCGCCAGCAGCCACCTTAGCGGGGGGGCAGGCGAGACCCAGTACTTC
d_call: -; v_call: TRBV9; clone_size: -; j_call: TRBJ1-3; cdr3_aa: CASSVVGDRYGNTIYF; cdr3_nt: TGTGCCAGCAGCGTAGTGGGTGACAGGTACGGAAACACCATATATTTT
d_call: TRBD1; v_call: TRBV7-2; clone_size: -; j_call: TRBJ2-5; cdr3_aa: CASSWDRNQETQYF; cdr3_nt: TGTGCCAGCAGCTGGGACAGGAATCAAGAGACCCAGTACTTC
d_call: -; v_call: TRBV30; clone_size: -; j_call: TRBJ1-1; cdr3_aa: CACQGDRTEAFF; cdr3_nt: TGTGCCTGCCAGGGTGATCGGACTGAAGCTTTCTTT
d_call: TRBD1; v_call: TRBV7-3; clone_size: -; j_call: TRBJ1-5; cdr3_aa: CASSFKLTGTGFQPQHF; cdr3_nt: TGTGCCAGCAGCTTTAAACTTACCGGGACAGGGTTCCAGCCCCAGCATTTT
d_call: -; v_call: TRBV7-2; clone_size: few; j_call: TRBJ2-7; cdr3_aa: CASSLGTANYEQYF; cdr3_nt: TGTGCCAGCAGCTTAGGGACAGCTAACTACGAGCAGTACTTC
d_call: -; v_call: TRBV5-1; clone_size: -; j_call: TRBJ1-1; cdr3_aa: CASSLGGAGNEAFF; cdr3_nt: TGCGCCAGCAGCTTGGGTGGGGCAGGGAATGAAGCTTTCTTT
d_call: TRBD1; v_call: TRBV5-1; clone_size: -; j_call: TRBJ2-7; cdr3_aa: CASSSTGVEQYF; cdr3_nt: TGCGCCAGCAGCTCCACAGGGGTCGAGCAGTACTTC
d_call: -; v_call: TRBV5-1; clone_size: -; j_call: TRBJ2-3; cdr3_aa: CASSLAQGDTQYF; cdr3_nt: TGCGCCAGCAGCTTGGCCCAGGGAGATACGCAGTATTTT
d_call: TRBD1; v_call: TRBV18; clone_size: once; j_call: TRBJ2-5; cdr3_aa: CASSPDRGRGTQYF; cdr3_nt: TGTGCCAGCTCACCCGACAGGGGGCGAGGGACCCAGTACTTC
d_call: -; v_call: TRBV6-5; clone_size: few; j_call: TRBJ1-1; cdr3_aa: CASSYSRQQNTEAFF; cdr3_nt: TGTGCCAGCAGTTACTCTCGACAGCAGAACACTGAAGCTTTCTTT
d_call: -; v_call: TRBV7-8; clone_size: -; j_call: TRBJ1-2; cdr3_aa: CASSSQGRSWANYGYTF; cdr3_nt: TGTGCCAGCAGCTCCCAGGGGCGGAGTTGGGCTAACTATGGCTACACCTTC
d_call: TRBD2; v_call: TRBV7-7; clone_size: -; j_call: TRBJ2-5; cdr3_aa: CASSLGTSLQETQYF; cdr3_nt: TGTGCCAGCAGCTTAGGGACTAGCCTCCAAGAGACCCAGTACTTC
d_call: TRBD1; v_call: TRBV9; clone_size: -; j_call: TRBJ2-5; cdr3_aa: CASSAGDRGPFSGETQYF; cdr3_nt: TGTGCCAGCAGCGCGGGGGACAGGGGGCCCTTCAGCGGAGAGACCCAGTACTTC
d_call: -; v_call: TRBV19; clone_size: -; j_call: TRBJ1-5; cdr3_aa: CASSIQGYYSNQPQHF; cdr3_nt: TGTGCCAGTAGTATCCAGGGGTACTATAGCAATCAGCCCCAGCATTTT
d_call: -; v_call: TRBV6-5; clone_size: -; j_call: TRBJ1-6; cdr3_aa: CASSYSPNTGNSPLHF; cdr3_nt: TGTGCCAGCAGTTACTCTCCCAATACAGGGAATTCACCCCTCCACTTT
d_call: -; v_call: TRBV18; clone_size: few; j_call: TRBJ2-2; cdr3_aa: CATIPTNTGELFF; cdr3_nt: TGTGCCACCATCCCCACGAACACCGGGGAGCTGTTTTTT
d_call: TRBD1; v_call: TRBV5-6; clone_size: -; j_call: TRBJ2-7; cdr3_aa: CASSLSGTGWTYEQYF; cdr3_nt: TGTGCCAGCAGCTTAAGCGGGACAGGGTGGACTTACGAGCAGTACTTC
d_call: TRBD1; v_call: TRBV5-6; clone_size: -; j_call: TRBJ1-4; cdr3_aa: CASSSFGTGLGKLFF; cdr3_nt: TGTGCCAGCAGCTCTTTCGGGACAGGACTGGGAAAACTGTTTTTT
d_call: -; v_call: TRBV30; clone_size: few; j_call: TRBJ1-3; cdr3_aa: CAFAYSGNTIYF; cdr3_nt: TGTGCCTTTGCCTACTCTGGAAACACCATATATTTT
d_call: TRBD2; v_call: TRBV6-6; clone_size: few; j_call: TRBJ2-2; cdr3_aa: CASRASGGYAGELFF; cdr3_nt: TGTGCCAGCAGAGCTAGCGGGGGGTACGCCGGGGAGCTGTTTTTT
d_call: -; v_call: TRBV30; clone_size: -; j_call: TRBJ1-4; cdr3_aa: CAWGWGTRTEKLFF; cdr3_nt: TGTGCCTGGGGTTGGGGGACAAGGACTGAAAAACTGTTTTTT
d_call: TRBD1; v_call: TRBV2; clone_size: -; j_call: TRBJ1-2; cdr3_aa: CASSSSLRTGTYGYTF; cdr3_nt: TGTGCCAGCAGTTCCTCTCTCAGGACAGGAACCTATGGCTACACCTTC
d_call: -; v_call: TRBV2; clone_size: few; j_call: TRBJ1-4; cdr3_aa: CASSVWTAYEKLFF; cdr3_nt: TGTGCCAGCAGTGTCTGGACAGCTTATGAAAAACTGTTTTTT
d_call: TRBD1; v_call: TRBV2; clone_size: -; j_call: TRBJ1-1; cdr3_aa: CASFRGQGRRNTEAFF; cdr3_nt: TGTGCCAGCTTCCGGGGACAGGGGCGGCGGAACACTGAAGCTTTCTTT
d_call: -; v_call: TRBV5-1; clone_size: -; j_call: TRBJ2-7; cdr3_aa: CASSPKIAELYEQYF; cdr3_nt: TGCGCCAGCAGCCCCAAGATAGCGGAGCTCTACGAGCAGTACTTC
d_call: -; v_call: TRBV5-1; clone_size: once; j_call: TRBJ2-3; cdr3_aa: CASTTSSADTQYF; cdr3_nt: TGCGCCAGTACGACTAGTTCCGCAGATACGCAGTATTTT
d_call: TRBD2; v_call: TRBV4-3; clone_size: once; j_call: TRBJ2-2; cdr3_aa: CASSPTSGGETGELFF; cdr3_nt: TGCGCCAGCAGCCCGACTAGCGGGGGGGAGACCGGGGAGCTGTTTTTT
d_call: TRBD1; v_call: TRBV6-1; clone_size: -; j_call: TRBJ1-1; cdr3_aa: CASSATGGEAFF; cdr3_nt: TGTGCCAGCAGCGCGACAGGGGGTGAAGCTTTCTTT
d_call: -; v_call: TRBV29-1; clone_size: -; j_call: TRBJ2-7; cdr3_aa: CSVGITGREQYF; cdr3_nt: TGCAGCGTTGGCATTACAGGGCGTGAGCAGTACTTC
d_call: TRBD1; v_call: TRBV7-9; clone_size: -; j_call: TRBJ1-4; cdr3_aa: CASSRDRVGEKLFF; cdr3_nt: TGTGCCAGCAGCAGGGACAGGGTTGGCGAAAAACTGTTTTTT
d_call: -; v_call: TRBV9; clone_size: -; j_call: TRBJ1-2; cdr3_aa: CASSASGYGYTF; cdr3_nt: TGTGCCAGCAGCGCTTCGGGATATGGCTACACCTTC
d_call: TRBD1; v_call: TRBV25-1; clone_size: -; j_call: TRBJ1-2; cdr3_aa: CASTPDRGGYTF; cdr3_nt: TGTGCCAGCACACCGGACAGGGGTGGCTACACCTTC
d_call: TRBD1; v_call: TRBV14; clone_size: -; j_call: TRBJ1-2; cdr3_aa: CASSQGGQGANYGYTF; cdr3_nt: TGTGCCAGCAGCCAAGGGGGACAGGGGGCGAACTATGGCTACACCTTC
d_call: TRBD1; v_call: TRBV7-3; clone_size: -; j_call: TRBJ2-5; cdr3_aa: CASSKDRVEETQYF; cdr3_nt: TGTGCCAGCAGCAAAGACAGGGTTGAAGAGACCCAGTACTTC
d_call: -; v_call: TRBV9; clone_size: -; j_call: TRBJ2-3; cdr3_aa: CASSGTTTDTQYF; cdr3_nt: TGTGCCAGCAGCGGGACTACCACAGATACGCAGTATTTT
d_call: TRBD1; v_call: TRBV5-6; clone_size: -; j_call: TRBJ2-5; cdr3_aa: CASSFRRGRRETQYF; cdr3_nt: TGTGCCAGCAGCTTCCGCAGGGGGCGCAGAGAGACCCAGTACTTC
d_call: TRBD1; v_call: TRBV7-8; clone_size: -; j_call: TRBJ2-7; cdr3_aa: CASAGGQGWGEQYF; cdr3_nt: TGTGCCAGCGCCGGAGGACAGGGTTGGGGGGAGCAGTACTTC
d_call: -; v_call: TRBV7-9; clone_size: -; j_call: TRBJ2-3; cdr3_aa: CASSLLGARSTDTQYF; cdr3_nt: TGTGCCAGCAGCTTACTGGGGGCGCGCAGCACAGATACGCAGTATTTT
d_call: -; v_call: TRBV5-1; clone_size: once; j_call: TRBJ2-7; cdr3_aa: CASSLSLERARGEQYF; cdr3_nt: TGCGCCAGCAGCCTCTCGTTGGAGCGGGCTAGGGGAGAGCAGTACTTC
d_call: -; v_call: TRBV30; clone_size: few; j_call: TRBJ1-1; cdr3_aa: CAWSVLQGRTEAFF; cdr3_nt: TGTGCCTGGAGTGTCCTACAGGGTCGGACTGAAGCTTTCTTT
d_call: -; v_call: TRBV9; clone_size: -; j_call: TRBJ2-2; cdr3_aa: CASSVAWGANTGELFF; cdr3_nt: TGTGCCAGCAGCGTAGCGTGGGGGGCGAACACCGGGGAGCTGTTTTTT
d_call: TRBD2; v_call: TRBV4-2; clone_size: -; j_call: TRBJ2-1; cdr3_aa: CASSQEPGLAYNEQFF; cdr3_nt: TGTGCCAGCAGCCAAGAACCGGGACTAGCCTACAATGAGCAGTTCTTC
d_call: TRBD1; v_call: TRBV11-1; clone_size: -; j_call: TRBJ1-1; cdr3_aa: CASSLPGQGTAFF; cdr3_nt: TGTGCCAGCAGCTTACCGGGACAGGGTACAGCTTTCTTT
d_call: -; v_call: TRBV27; clone_size: -; j_call: TRBJ2-7; cdr3_aa: CASRSITGNYYEQYF; cdr3_nt: TGTGCCAGCAGAAGCATTACAGGGAATTACTACGAGCAGTACTTC
d_call: TRBD1; v_call: TRBV19; clone_size: -; j_call: TRBJ1-3; cdr3_aa: CASSILKGAENTIYF; cdr3_nt: TGTGCCAGTAGTATATTGAAGGGGGCGGAAAACACCATATATTTT
d_call: -; v_call: TRBV4-3; clone_size: -; j_call: TRBJ1-1; cdr3_aa: CASSQGRGAGVLF; cdr3_nt: TGCGCCAGCAGCCAAGGTCGTGGGGCAGGAGTTCTATTT
d_call: -; v_call: TRBV7-9; clone_size: -; j_call: TRBJ2-7; cdr3_aa: CASSLGSGGQYF; cdr3_nt: TGTGCCAGCAGCTTAGGCAGTGGTGGGCAGTACTTC
d_call: -; v_call: TRBV6-6; clone_size: few; j_call: TRBJ1-5; cdr3_aa: CASRGVANQPQHF; cdr3_nt: TGTGCCAGCAGAGGGGTTGCCAATCAGCCCCAGCATTTT